This paragraph covers one T cell receptor (beta chain) sequence. Here immunoSEQ multiplex PCR was the method, and the copy in TCRdb shows in-frame clones only, minus some. The table lists about 370,000 clones, 80% to 95% of them singletons. The record originates from a study of blood T cell repertoires in COVID-19. Trimming removed 3 bases at V and 2 bases at J, with 13 bases between. Germline V gives CDR1 GTSNPN, CDR2 SVGIG (reference sequence). The CDR3 extends over 14 amino acids. This sequence was found in a woman aged 40 to 50 who had been exposed to COVID-19. The chain combines TRBV30 with TRBJ1-2, with D possibly TRBD1 on 5 matching bases. The material sequenced was PBMCs or T cells enriched from blood (not recorded which). Here the CDR3 DNA reads TGTGCCTGGAGGGAGGGGCAGCAAAACTATGGCTACACCTTC. It translates to CAWREGQQNYGYTF.